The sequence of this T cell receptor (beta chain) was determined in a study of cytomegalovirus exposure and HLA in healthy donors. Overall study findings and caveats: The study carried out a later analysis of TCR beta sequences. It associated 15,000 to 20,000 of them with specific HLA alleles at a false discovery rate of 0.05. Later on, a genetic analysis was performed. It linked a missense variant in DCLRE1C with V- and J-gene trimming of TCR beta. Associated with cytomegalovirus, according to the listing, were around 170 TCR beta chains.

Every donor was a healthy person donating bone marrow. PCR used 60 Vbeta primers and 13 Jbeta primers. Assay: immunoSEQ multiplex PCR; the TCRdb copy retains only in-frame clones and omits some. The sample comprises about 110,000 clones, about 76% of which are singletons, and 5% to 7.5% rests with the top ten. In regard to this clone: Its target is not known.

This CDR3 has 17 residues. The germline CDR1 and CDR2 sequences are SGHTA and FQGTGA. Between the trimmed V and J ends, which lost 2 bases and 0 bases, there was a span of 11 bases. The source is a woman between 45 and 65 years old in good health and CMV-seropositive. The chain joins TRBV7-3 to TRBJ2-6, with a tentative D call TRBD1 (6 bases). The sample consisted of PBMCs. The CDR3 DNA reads TGTGCCAGCAGCTTATATAGGACAGCCTCTGGGGCCAACGTCCTGACTTTC. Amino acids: CASSLYRTASGANVLTF.